This is a list of T cell receptor beta chains from one sample in a study of cytomegalovirus exposure and HLA in healthy donors. Assay used: immunoSEQ multiplex PCR; TCRdb lists only in-frame clones, some missing. The sample holds around 94,000 clones, around four fifths seen once. Material for sequencing was PBMCs. The receptors here all came from a man in his forties in good health and CMV-seronegative. Both conserved end residues are part of each CDR3. A D gene is named only where the DNA matches it firmly. Size values are once, few and many counts, or a class for expanded clones, and some rows have none.

TRBV7-2	TRBJ2-5	-	TRBD1	TGTGCCAGCAGTATGGACAGGGGGTTCCAAGAGACCCAGTACTTC	CASSMDRGFQETQYF
TRBV19	TRBJ1-2	-	TRBD1	TGTGCCACCGAGACAGGGGCAGGGGACCTCCGTGGCTACACCTTC	CATETGAGDLRGYTF
TRBV5-4	TRBJ2-1	-	-	TGTGCCAGCAGCCGAGAGGGCCCCAATGAGCAGTTCTTC	CASSREGPNEQFF
TRBV7-8	TRBJ2-3	-	-	TGTGCCAGCTCAGCGCATGGTCGCACAGATACGCAGTATTTT	CASSAHGRTDTQYF
TRBV7-2	TRBJ1-5	few	-	TGTGCCAGCAGCTTAGACAGCTCCATTAATCAGCCCCAGCATTTT	CASSLDSSINQPQHF
TRBV18	TRBJ2-1	-	-	TGTGCCAGCTCACTGGGGCAAATAGGTCCACAGGAGCAGTTCTTC	CASSLGQIGPQEQFF
TRBV19	TRBJ2-7	-	TRBD1	TGTGCCAGTAGTACGCGACAGGGTTACGAGCAGTACTTC	CASSTRQGYEQYF
TRBV4-3	TRBJ2-7	-	-	TGCGCCAGCAGCCAAGGTTTGGACAGCTACTACGAGCAGTACTTC	CASSQGLDSYYEQYF
TRBV6-6	TRBJ1-4	-	-	TGTGCCAGCAGCACCGGAGGAGGGGCGGAAAAACTGTTTTTT	CASSTGGGAEKLFF
TRBV10-3	TRBJ1-1	-	-	TGTGCCATCGCGGGACTCCTGAACACTGAAGCTTTCTTT	CAIAGLLNTEAFF
TRBV4-2	TRBJ1-5	-	TRBD1	TGTGCCAGCAGCCCACTCCAGGGACAGGTTGAGAATCAGCCCCAGCATTTT	CASSPLQGQVENQPQHF
TRBV5-1	TRBJ2-7	-	-	TGCGCCAGCAGCCTCAGACTAGGCCGTCCTTCCGAGCAGTACTTC	CASSLRLGRPSEQYF
TRBV11-2	TRBJ1-1	-	-	TGTGCCAGCAGCTTAACAGGTTTGAACACTGAAGCTTTCTTT	CASSLTGLNTEAFF
TRBV9	TRBJ2-3	-	-	TGTGCCAGCAGCGTAGTTGGTAGTCGAGATACGCAGTATTTT	CASSVVGSRDTQYF
TRBV5-6	TRBJ1-2	-	TRBD1	TGTGCCAGCAGCCGGACAGGGTGGCATGGCTACACCTTC	CASSRTGWHGYTF
TRBV5-6	TRBJ2-7	-	TRBD1	TGTGCCAGCAGTTGGACAGGCCTTCTCTCCTACGAGCAGTACTTC	CASSWTGLLSYEQYF
TRBV6-4	TRBJ2-1	-	TRBD1	TGTGCCAGCAGGACCCGACGGGGGGGACAGGGGGCGCACAATGAGCAGTTCTTC	CASRTRRGGQGAHNEQFF
TRBV7-8	TRBJ1-1	-	-	TGTGCCAGCAGCTTAATTAACAGCAAGAACACTGAAGCTTTCTTT	CASSLINSKNTEAFF
TRBV4-1	TRBJ2-5	-	-	TGCGCCAGCAGCCAAGCCCGGGACGGGGGTAAAATGGCCCAGTACTTC	CASSQARDGGKMAQYF
TRBV5-1	TRBJ2-7	-	TRBD1	TGCGCCAGCAGCTTGCAGCCAGGGGGATCCTACGAGCAGTACTTC	CASSLQPGGSYEQYF
TRBV5-1	TRBJ2-1	few	TRBD1	TGCGCCAGCAGCTTTACCATTGACAGGGACGCTTATTTCAATGAGCAGTTCTTC	CASSFTIDRDAYFNEQFF
TRBV29-1	TRBJ1-2	-	TRBD1	TGCAGCGTACTGACAGGGGACTATGGCTACACCTTC	CSVLTGDYGYTF
TRBV9	TRBJ1-1	-	-	TGTGCCAGCAGCGGAGTAGAGGTCCCCACTGAAGCTTTCTTT	CASSGVEVPTEAFF
TRBV4-1	TRBJ2-1	few	-	TGCGCCAGCAGCCAAGATAGCGGTAGCAGCGGATACAATGAGCAGTTCTTC	CASSQDSGSSGYNEQFF
TRBV5-6	TRBJ2-5	-	-	TGTGCCAGCAGCTTACCAGGGTTGGAAGAGACCCAGTACTTC	CASSLPGLEETQYF
TRBV15	TRBJ1-4	once	TRBD1	TGTGCCACCAGCAGAGTCCGACAGGGAGGAAAACTGTTTTTT	CATSRVRQGGKLFF
TRBV29-1	TRBJ1-3	-	-	TGCAGCGGTGTAGTGGTTGGTGGCTCTGGAAACACCATATATTTT	CSGVVVGGSGNTIYF
TRBV12-5	TRBJ2-5	-	-	TGTGCTAGTGGTTTAAGTAGAGCGGCGGAGACCCAGTACTTC	CASGLSRAAETQYF
TRBV7-9	TRBJ1-1	-	TRBD1	TGTGCCAGCAGCCGACTCGACAGGGCCACTGAAGCTTTCTTT	CASSRLDRATEAFF
TRBV9	TRBJ2-7	-	TRBD2	TGTGCCAGCAGCTTGACGGGCGGGGGGGAGCAGTACTTC	CASSLTGGGEQYF
TRBV9	TRBJ2-1	-	TRBD2	TGTGCCAGCAGCCCCGGGACTAGCGGGGGCGTCTACAATGAGCAGTTCTTC	CASSPGTSGGVYNEQFF
TRBV5-1	TRBJ1-6	-	TRBD1	TGCGCCAGCAGCCCAGGTCAGGGGGCTCATTCACCCCTCCACTTT	CASSPGQGAHSPLHF
TRBV5-6	TRBJ2-7	-	-	TGTGCCAGCAGCTCCCGGGACTCAAGGGAGCAGTACTTC	CASSSRDSREQYF
TRBV7-9	TRBJ2-3	few	-	TGTGCCAGCAGCTTACCGTCCGCAGGGCCTGGCACAGATACGCAGTATTTT	CASSLPSAGPGTDTQYF
TRBV29-1	TRBJ1-1	-	-	TGCAGCGTTCAGGTCGGGGGGGGCACTGAAGCTTTCTTT	CSVQVGGGTEAFF
TRBV9	TRBJ1-2	-	-	TGTGCCAGCAGCTCCTCCCGTGGGCAGTTTAACTATGGCTACACCTTC	CASSSSRGQFNYGYTF
TRBV5-6	TRBJ2-7	-	-	TGTGCCAGCAGCCCCGGACAGAGTAGGGCGTTCGAGCAGTACTTC	CASSPGQSRAFEQYF
TRBV6-5	TRBJ1-4	-	-	TGTGCCAGCAGTTACTCGGCGGAGGGGCTAGAAAAACTGTTTTTT	CASSYSAEGLEKLFF
TRBV9	TRBJ1-5	-	-	TGTGCCAGCAGCGAGAGGGAGGCCTCTAGCAATCAGCCCCAGCATTTT	CASSEREASSNQPQHF
TRBV7-2	TRBJ1-2	-	TRBD1	TGTGCCAGCAGCTTAGTGAGACAGGGGGACGGCTACACCTTC	CASSLVRQGDGYTF
TRBV9	TRBJ2-2	-	-	TGTGCCAGCGGCCAGGTCGACACCGGGGAGCTGTTTTTT	CASGQVDTGELFF
TRBV5-1	TRBJ2-7	-	TRBD1	TGCGCCAGCGCGGGACAGGGCCCTTCCTACGAGCAGTACTTC	CASAGQGPSYEQYF
TRBV5-1	TRBJ1-2	-	-	TGCGCCAGCAGCTTGAGTTTAGATGGCTACACCTTC	CASSLSLDGYTF
TRBV7-3	TRBJ1-6	-	-	TGTGCCAGCAGCTTAAATGGGGGCAGTAGAAATTCACCCCTCCACTTT	CASSLNGGSRNSPLHF
TRBV5-1	TRBJ1-1	-	TRBD1	TGCGCCAGCAGCGCGGGACAGCAGAACACTGAAGCTTTCTTT	CASSAGQQNTEAFF
TRBV9	TRBJ1-1	-	-	TGTGCCAGCAGCGTAGTAGGAGGAGATAACATGAACACTGAAGCTTTCTTT	CASSVVGGDNMNTEAFF
TRBV7-9	TRBJ1-6	once	-	TGTTCCAGCAGCCAGCGGGGGGGGTATCTAAGCAATAATTCACCCCTCCACTTT	CSSSQRGGYLSNNSPLHF
TRBV5-6	TRBJ1-1	-	-	TGTGCCAGCAGCTTGAGTTACGGCAGGGTGAACACTGAAGCTTTCTTT	CASSLSYGRVNTEAFF
TRBV4-1	TRBJ2-2	once	TRBD1	TGCGCCAGCAGCCAGGCCCGGGACAGCCAGACCGGGGAGCTGTTTTTT	CASSQARDSQTGELFF
TRBV5-5	TRBJ2-2	-	TRBD1	TGTGCCAGCAGCTCCGGGGACAGGGGGGGAGCCGGGGAGCTGTTTTTT	CASSSGDRGGAGELFF
TRBV11-2	TRBJ1-5	-	-	TGTGCCAGCAGCTTAGACAGGGATAATCAGCCCCAGCATTTT	CASSLDRDNQPQHF
TRBV5-3	TRBJ2-6	-	-	TGTGCCAGAAGCCACGGGTGTTCTGGGGCCAACGTCCTGACTTTC	CARSHGCSGANVLTF
TRBV7-2	TRBJ1-3	few	-	TGTGCCAGCAGCCCTCAGGGGCGAAACACCATATATTTT	CASSPQGRNTIYF
TRBV25-1	TRBJ2-7	-	-	TGTGCCAGCAGTTTGGGAGTTTGGTACGAGCAGTACTTC	CASSLGVWYEQYF
TRBV7-2	TRBJ2-7	-	-	TGTGCCAGCAGCGCCAGCTCCTACGAGCAGTACTTC	CASSASSYEQYF